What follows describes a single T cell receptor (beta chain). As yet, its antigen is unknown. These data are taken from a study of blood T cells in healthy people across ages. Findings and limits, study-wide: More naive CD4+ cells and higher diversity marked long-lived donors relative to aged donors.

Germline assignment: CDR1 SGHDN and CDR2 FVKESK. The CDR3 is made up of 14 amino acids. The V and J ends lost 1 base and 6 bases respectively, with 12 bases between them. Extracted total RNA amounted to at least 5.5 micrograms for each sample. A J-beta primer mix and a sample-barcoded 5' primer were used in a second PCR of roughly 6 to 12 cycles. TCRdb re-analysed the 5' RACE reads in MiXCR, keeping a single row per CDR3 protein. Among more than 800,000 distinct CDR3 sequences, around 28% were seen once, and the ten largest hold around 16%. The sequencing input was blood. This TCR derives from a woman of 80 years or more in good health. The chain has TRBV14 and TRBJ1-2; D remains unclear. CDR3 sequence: CASSQGGRDHGYTF. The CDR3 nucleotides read TGTGCCAGCAGCCAAGGAGGGAGGGATCATGGCTACACCTTC. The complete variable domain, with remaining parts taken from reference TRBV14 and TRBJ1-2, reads EAGVTQFPSHSVIEKGQTVTLRCDPISGHDNLYWYRRVMGKEIKFLLHFVKESKQDESGMPNNRFLAERTGGTYSTLKVQPAELEDSGVYFCASSQGGRDHGYTFGSGTRLTVV.